This is a list of T cell receptor beta chains from one sample in a study of OX40 agonist ivuxolimab in advanced cancers. The repertoire was sequenced with immunoSEQ multiplex PCR; TCRdb's copy has only in-frame clones and lacks some. The sample lists 91,000 or so clones, approximately 90% seen once, with about 1.9% in the top ten. The material was CD4+ or CD8+ T cells sorted from blood, obtained in a trial of the OX40 agonist ivuxolimab. These receptors were obtained from an adult with an advanced solid tumor such as melanoma, head and neck, liver or kidney cancer. CDR3s include the opening cysteine and the closing phenylalanine or tryptophan. D genes are given only for firm matches. Not every row has a clone size; where given, it reads once, few, many or a size class.

>TRBD1|TRBV4-1|.|TRBJ1-1
CASSQIRDSQNTEAFF
TGCGCCAGCAGCCAGATTAGGGACAGCCAGAACACTGAAGCTTTCTTT
>.|TRBV15|.|TRBJ1-3
CATSRGRSAGNTIYF
TGTGCCACCAGCAGAGGACGGTCCGCTGGAAACACCATATATTTT
>TRBD2|TRBV28|once|TRBJ2-3
CASSSVFGLAASTDTQYF
TGTGCCAGCAGTTCCGTGTTCGGACTAGCGGCTAGCACAGATACGCAGTATTTT
>TRBD2|TRBV28|.|TRBJ2-2
CASSTSGTSGRVYTGELFF
TGTGCCAGCAGTACCTCCGGGACTAGCGGGAGGGTGTACACCGGGGAGCTGTTTTTT
>.|TRBV2|.|TRBJ1-4
CASSELLGSEKLFF
TGTGCCAGCAGTGAATTGTTGGGATCTGAAAAACTGTTTTTT
>.|TRBV30|few|TRBJ1-1
CAWRRGLNTEAFF
TGTGCCTGGAGGAGGGGGTTGAACACTGAAGCTTTCTTT
>.|TRBV5-4|.|TRBJ2-5
CASSSTSLDTQYF
TGTGCCAGCAGCTCGACTAGTTTGGATACCCAGTACTTC
>TRBD2|TRBV25-1|.|TRBJ2-7
CASSVAGNAYEQYF
TGTGCCAGCAGTGTAGCGGGGAATGCCTACGAGCAGTACTTC
>.|TRBV6-6|once|TRBJ1-5
CASSYSGTDQPQHF
TGTGCCAGCAGTTACTCGGGTACTGATCAGCCCCAGCATTTT
>.|TRBV20-1|.|TRBJ2-7
CSAKPHEQYF
TGCAGTGCCAAACCACACGAGCAGTACTTC
>TRBD2|TRBV5-1|.|TRBJ2-1
CASSSGGLAGISNEQFF
TGCGCCAGCAGCTCTGGCGGGCTAGCGGGAATTAGCAATGAGCAGTTCTTC
>.|TRBV11-1|.|TRBJ2-5
CASSTGSQETQYF
TGTGCCAGCAGCACGGGGTCCCAAGAGACCCAGTACTTC
>.|TRBV7-7|.|TRBJ1-3
CASKVGGLPGNTIYF
TGTGCTAGCAAGGTAGGGGGTCTGCCTGGAAACACCATATATTTT
>.|TRBV14|few|TRBJ2-2
CASSQAFGGELFF
TGTGCCAGCAGCCAAGCTTTCGGCGGGGAGCTGTTTTTT
>TRBD1|TRBV19|.|TRBJ1-2
CASSITGDFYGYTF
TGTGCCAGTAGTATTACAGGGGACTTCTATGGCTACACCTTC
>TRBD2|TRBV9|once|TRBJ2-3
CASSVGLAGGEDTQYF
TGTGCCAGCAGCGTAGGCCTAGCGGGAGGAGAGGATACGCAGTATTTT
>TRBD1|TRBV6-1|.|TRBJ2-7
CASSEVLRQGSEQYF
TGTGCCAGCAGTGAAGTTTTGAGACAGGGATCCGAGCAGTACTTC
>TRBD1|TRBV6-6|.|TRBJ2-7
CASRYSLDRSEQYF
TGTGCCAGCAGATACTCCTTGGACAGGAGCGAGCAGTACTTC
>.|TRBV28|.|TRBJ2-7
CASPDYRVSYEQYF
TGTGCCAGCCCCGACTACAGGGTCTCCTACGAGCAGTACTTC
>.|TRBV5-1|.|TRBJ1-2
CASRQDNYGYTF
TGCGCCAGCAGACAGGATAACTATGGCTACACCTTC
>.|TRBV28|few|TRBJ2-3
CASSDSATDTQYF
TGTGCCAGCTCCGACAGCGCCACAGATACGCAGTATTTT
>.|TRBV30|.|TRBJ2-7
CAWSPGRYEQYF
TGTGCCTGGAGTCCTGGGCGCTACGAGCAGTACTTC
>.|TRBV7-9|.|TRBJ1-5
CASSLGGINQPQHF
TGTGCCAGCAGCTTAGGGGGTATCAATCAGCCCCAGCATTTT
>.|TRBV7-6|.|TRBJ2-5
CASSSTKGETQYF
TGTGCCAGCAGCTCGACAAAGGGAGAGACCCAGTACTTC
>.|TRBV5-1|.|TRBJ2-5
CASSAQGQETQYF
TGCGCCAGCAGCGCTCAGGGACAAGAGACCCAGTACTTC
>TRBD2|TRBV30|.|TRBJ2-1
CAWSAYSSGRASSYNEQFF
TGTGCCTGGAGTGCCTATTCCAGCGGGAGGGCCTCCTCCTACAATGAGCAGTTCTTC
>.|TRBV30|few|TRBJ2-2
CAWSGGGQTTGELFF
TGTGCCTGGAGTGGGGGAGGACAGACCACCGGGGAGCTGTTTTTT
>TRBD1|TRBV20-1|.|TRBJ1-1
CSAARDSEAFF
TGCAGTGCAGCCCGGGACAGCGAAGCTTTCTTT
>.|TRBV5-1|.|TRBJ2-2
CASSLGFLGAGELFF
TGCGCCAGCAGCTTGGGTTTTTTGGGCGCCGGGGAGCTGTTTTTT
>.|TRBV20-1|.|TRBJ1-4
CSARNSEKLFF
TGCAGTGCTCGGAATTCGGAAAAACTGTTTTTT
>.|TRBV19|.|TRBJ2-6
CASSLPGANVLTF
TGTGCCAGTAGCCTGCCCGGGGCCAACGTCCTGACTTTC
>TRBD2|TRBV5-1|.|TRBJ2-3
CASSLGTNTDTQYF
TGCGCCAGCAGCCTGGGGACTAACACAGATACGCAGTATTTT
>TRBD2|TRBV4-1|.|TRBJ2-2
CASSPQQSTSGTNTGELFF
TGCGCCAGCAGCCCCCAACAGTCGACTAGCGGGACGAACACCGGGGAGCTGTTTTTT
>.|TRBV6-1|once|TRBJ1-1
CAIDRLNTEAFF
TGTGCCATCGACAGGCTCAACACTGAAGCTTTCTTT
>.|TRBV27|.|TRBJ2-2
CASRLAIFTGELFF
TGTGCCAGCAGGTTGGCTATTTTTACCGGGGAGCTGTTTTTT
>TRBD2|TRBV27|once|TRBJ2-1
CASSALAGGHNEQFF
TGTGCCAGCAGTGCCCTAGCGGGAGGTCACAATGAGCAGTTCTTC
>TRBD2|TRBV29-1|.|TRBJ2-2
CSVETSGMNTGELFF
TGCAGCGTTGAGACTAGCGGAATGAACACCGGGGAGCTGTTTTTT
>TRBD1|TRBV28|.|TRBJ1-2
CASSKDRRGYTF
TGTGCCAGCAGCAAGGACAGGCGAGGCTACACCTTC
>.|TRBV27|.|TRBJ2-3
CASIPGEVADTQYF
TGTGCCAGCATCCCGGGAGAGGTTGCAGATACGCAGTATTTT
>TRBD2|TRBV19|few|TRBJ2-3
CASSGLAGASPDTQYF
TGTGCCAGTAGTGGACTAGCGGGAGCCTCGCCAGATACGCAGTATTTT
>.|TRBV6-1|.|TRBJ2-3
CASSVTDTQYF
TGTGCCAGCAGTGTAACAGATACGCAGTATTTT
>TRBD1|TRBV30|.|TRBJ2-7
CAWSVQGDAEQYF
TGTGCCTGGAGTGTACAGGGGGATGCGGAGCAGTACTTC